One and the same sample provided the 15 T cell receptor beta chains below, sequenced in a study of molecular identifiers for immune sequencing clone quantification. TCRdb ran MiXCR on the PCR reads and lists one entry per CDR3 protein. The sample has more than 9,000 distinct CDR3 sequences, approximately 19% seen once. The sample comprised naive CD8+ T cells from blood, with Jurkat cell RNA spiked in. Subset reported: FACS-sorted CD8+CD4-CCR7+CD45RA+ naive T cells. These TCRs come from a human donor in good health. Some libraries in this study had Jurkat cell RNA spiked in.

This clonotype counts as medium-sized. The chain has TRBV20-1 and TRBJ2-7; maybe TRBD1 (6 bases). With 3 bases removed from V and 0 bases from J, the gap between germline ends came to 6 bases. The CDR3 sequence is 12 residues long. Germline CDR1 reads DFQATT; CDR2 reads SNEGSKA (reference sequence). In nucleotides, the CDR3 is TGCAGTGCTAGGGACAGCTCCTACGAGCAGTACTTC. Its translation: CSARDSSYEQYF.

This clonotype is judged medium-sized. The chain employs TRBV6-5 and TRBJ1-2, with D maybe TRBD1 (5 bases). The CDR3 totals 15 residues. V gave up 2 bases and J gave up 0 bases, with 10 bases separating them. The germline V gene has CDR1 MNHEY and CDR2 SVGAGI. The CDR3 is CASSYQGRTNYGYTF. The CDR3 nucleotides read TGTGCCAGCAGTTACCAGGGCCGTACTAACTATGGCTACACCTTC.

By proportion, this clonotype is medium-sized. The genes are TRBV3-1 and TRBJ1-1; D remains unclear. The CDR3 loop spans 12 amino acids. CDR1 is LGHDT and CDR2 is YNNKEL in the germline V gene (reference sequence). Deletions cut 4 bases from V and 7 bases from J, with 10 bases between. In DNA, the CDR3 is TGTGCCAGCAGCCCAGACCCCGGTGAAGCTTTCTTT. Translated: CASSPDPGEAFF.

By sample fraction, this clonotype is medium-sized. The gene calls are TRBV6-5 and TRBJ2-2, with TRBD2 matching over 13 bases. V dropped 4 bases and J dropped 0; count of bases not matched to a gene: 20. The germline V gene encodes CDR1 MNHEY and CDR2 SVGAGI. The CDR3 totals 23 residues. CDR3: CASSSPRVTGTSGVGANTGELFF. CDR3 DNA sequence: TGTGCCAGCAGTTCTCCACGCGTAACCGGGACTAGCGGGGTTGGAGCGAACACCGGGGAGCTGTTTTTT.

This clonotype is labeled as medium-sized. This sequence joins TRBV9 and TRBJ2-1; 11 positions match TRBD2. The CDR3 has 18 amino acids. Trimming cost V 5 bases and J 12 bases; bases outside gene matches: 22. Per germline, CDR1 SGDLS and CDR2 YYNGEE. This CDR3 is CASSDKEYSGGAIGGQFF. In DNA, the CDR3 is TGTGCCAGCAGTGACAAGGAATATAGCGGGGGGGCCATCGGAGGGCAGTTCTTC.

By sample fraction, this clonotype is medium-sized. The rearrangement links TRBV5-6 to TRBJ2-3; 7 bases are shared with TRBD2. Germline loops: CDR1 SGHDT, CDR2 YYEEEE. The V segment lost 4 bases and the J segment 1 base; nucleotides outside the gene matches: 6. The CDR3 has 15 amino acids. The CDR3 region has the DNA TGTGCCAGCAGCCAGGGAGGGGATGGCACAGATACGCAGTATTTT. Residues: CASSQGGDGTDTQYF.

In its sample, this clonotype ranks as medium-sized. The rearrangement links TRBV4-3 to TRBJ2-2; TRBD1 agrees at 7 bases. V shed 3 bases and J 0 bases; nucleotides not matched to a gene: 1. Germline CDR1 reads LGHNA; CDR2 reads YSLEER. The CDR3 spans 15 residues. CDR3 sequence reads: CASSHDRANTGELFF. The CDR3, as DNA: TGCGCCAGCAGCCACGACAGGGCGAACACCGGGGAGCTGTTTTTT.

This clonotype is medium-sized by share. The J gene is TRBJ1-1, the V gene TRBV4-3, with D tentatively TRBD1 (5 bases). The germline V and J ends were trimmed by 2 bases and 2 bases, with 15 bases remaining between them. The germline V gene encodes CDR1 LGHNA and CDR2 YSLEER. The CDR3 is 16 amino acids. CDR3: CASSQLTTGLNTEAFF. CDR3 nucleotide sequence: TGCGCCAGCAGCCAACTCACGACGGGACTCAACACTGAAGCTTTCTTT.

V gene TRBV7-6 combines with J gene TRBJ2-5, with 12 bases identical to TRBD2. There are 15 residues in the CDR3. J gave up 5 bases and V 5 bases, and 6 bases lay outside the gene matches. Germline V gene sequence: CDR1 SGHVS, CDR2 FNYEAQ. Written as DNA, the CDR3 is TGTGCCAGCAGCCCTAGCGGGGGGGCCGCTGAGACCCAGTACTTC. It codes for CASSPSGGAAETQYF.

About this clonotype itself: Possible read error: a much larger clone is one base away. The rearrangement joins TRBV5-6 to TRBJ2-7; possibly TRBD2 for D (5 bases). The CDR3 sequence is 14 residues long. Germline V lookup: CDR1 SGHDT, CDR2 YYEEEE. In DNA form, the CDR3 reads TGTGCCGGCAGCTTGTCGGGGAGCTCCTACGAGCAGTACTTC. Protein product: CAGSLSGSSYEQYF.

The chain combines TRBV4-3 with TRBJ2-3; 12 nucleotides align to TRBD1. This CDR3 comprises 17 residues. From germline, CDR1 is LGHNA and CDR2 YSLEER. V was clipped by 4 bases and J by 6 bases; unmatched bases: 11. In DNA, the CDR3 is TGCGCCAGCAGCCGAGAACCGGGACAGGGGGCCGCTGATACGCAGTATTTT. Translation gives CASSREPGQGAADTQYF.

This clonotype was seen repeatedly, ten times or more. The V gene is TRBV28, the J gene TRBJ2-7, with TRBD1 matching 7 bases. Looked up from germline, CDR1 is MDHEN and CDR2 is SYDVKM. After removal of 9 bases from V and 1 base from J, the junction contained 3 bases not matched to a gene. The CDR3 loop spans 12 amino acids. The CDR3 region is CASKTGSYEQYF. DNA of the CDR3: TGTGCCAGTAAGACAGGGTCCTACGAGCAGTACTTC.

This clonotype occurred many times. The CDR3 nucleotides are TGTGCCAGCTCGGCGGGGATCTACGAGCAGTACTTC. Encoded protein: CASSAGIYEQYF. The J gene is TRBJ2-7, the V gene TRBV6-5, with D perhaps matching TRBD2 (6 bases). V was trimmed by 8 bases and J by 3 bases, leaving 11 bases between them. The CDR3 loop spans 12 amino acids. Germline CDR1 is MNHEY and CDR2 is SVGAGI.

This clonotype appeared many times. V and J are TRBV19 and TRBJ2-3; TRBD2 agrees at 8 bases. From germline, CDR1 is LNHDA and CDR2 SQIVND (reference sequence). The V and J ends lost 7 bases and 2 bases, in that order; junction bases with no gene match: 14. This CDR3 region has 17 residues. The CDR3 nucleotides read TGTGCCAGTACCCACGGGAAGCGGGGGCTCATCACAGATACGCAGTATTTT. It is translated as CASTHGKRGLITDTQYF. The full variable domain, in which reference TRBV19 and TRBJ2-3 provide the parts outside the CDR3, is DGGITQSPKYLFRKEGQNVTLSCEQNLNHDAMYWYRQDPGQGLRLIYYSQIVNDFQKGDIAEGYSVSREKKESFPLTVTSAQKNPTAFYLCASTHGKRGLITDTQYFGPGTRLTVL.

By share, this clonotype counts as medium-sized. V is TRBV12-3 or TRBV12-4 and J is TRBJ1-1; no firm D call. The V and J ends lost 2 bases and 4 bases respectively, with 8 bases between them. The CDR3 consists of 13 residues. CDR3 bases: TGTGCCAGCAGTTTATCCTACGCCACTGAAGCTTTCTTT. Its protein product is CASSLSYATEAFF.